What follows are 15 T cell receptor beta chains derived from one specimen sequenced in a study of blood T cells in healthy people across ages. Using a J-beta primer mix together with a sample-barcoded 5' primer, a second PCR was run for roughly 7 to 12 cycles. TCRdb processed the 5' RACE reads anew with MiXCR; each CDR3 protein has one entry. The sample lists hundreds of thousands of distinct CDR3 sequences, 20% to 25% occurring once. Input material: blood. The source is a man in his 70s in good health.

This clonotype came up a few times. The rearrangement uses TRBV20-1 and TRBJ2-7; 12 nucleotides line up with TRBD2. Germline CDR1 and CDR2: DFQATT and SNEGSKA (reference sequence). V lost 4 bases to trimming and J lost 0 bases; unmatched junction nucleotides: 10. The CDR3 sequence is 17 residues long. The CDR3 is CSAMTSGGPLSSYEQYF. As DNA, the CDR3 is TGCAGTGCTATGACTAGCGGGGGTCCCCTCAGCTCCTACGAGCAGTACTTC.

This chain links TRBV5-5 with TRBJ2-4; D assignment may be TRBD1 or TRBD2 (5 bases each). Germline CDR1 SGHKS, CDR2 YYEKEE (reference sequence). The CDR3 runs 15 residues. V was trimmed by 2 bases and J by 6 bases, leaving 15 bases between them. The chain's CDR3 is CASSLSSGTGNIQYF. The DNA of the CDR3 is TGTGCCAGCAGCTTATCGTCCGGGACGGGAAACATTCAGTACTTC.

In its sample, this clonotype was seen a few times. The CDR3 DNA sequence: TGTGCCAGCAGCCGATCGGACAGGGGAGCAGGCAATGAGCAGTTCTTC. Translating it yields CASSRSDRGAGNEQFF. The chain has TRBV12-3 or TRBV12-4 and TRBJ2-5; 9 bases align to TRBD1. The assigned J gene may be wrong: the sequence end matches TRBJ2-1 better. The CDR3 loop spans 16 amino acids.

This clonotype occurred a few times. At one boundary the junction diverges from the germline segment, which might be a read error. J is TRBJ1-2 and V is TRBV11-2; D is perhaps TRBD1 (5 bases). This CDR3 is 10 amino acids long. Germline CDR1 reads SGHAT; CDR2 reads FQNNGV. CDR3 loop: CASSRGHLVF. CDR3 coding DNA: TGTGCCAGCAGCCGCGGACACCTGGTCTTC.

This clonotype was counted between two and nine times. The chain carries TRBV18 and TRBJ1-6; D gene ambiguous. Trimming shortened V by 2 bases and J by 7 bases, and 9 bases separated the two germline ends. CDR3 length: 14 residues. Germline lookup yields CDR1 KGHSH and CDR2 LQKENI. This CDR3 reads CASSPGDRNSPLHF. The CDR3 DNA is TGTGCCAGCTCACCAGGGGATAGGAATTCACCCCTCCACTTT.

The chain joins TRBV20-1 to TRBJ2-1; D might be TRBD2 (6 bases). V lost 3 bases, J lost 10 bases, and 16 bases lay in between. CDR3 length equals 13 residues. CDR1 is DFQATT and CDR2 is SNEGSKA in the germline V gene (reference sequence). DNA for the CDR3: TGCAGTGCTAGCGGATCGCTAGCGAGGGAGCAGTTCTTC. Amino acid sequence: CSASGSLAREQFF.

The chain combines TRBV20-1 with TRBJ2-1, with 7 positions matching TRBD1. The germline V gene encodes CDR1 DFQATT and CDR2 SNEGSKA (reference sequence). CDR3 length: 15 residues. Trimming took 2 bases from V and 10 from J; bases not matched to a gene: 14. This CDR3 reads CSARSDRAPGLEQFF. The CDR3 region has the DNA TGCAGTGCTAGAAGTGACAGGGCTCCGGGCTTGGAGCAGTTCTTC.

In its sample, this clonotype was seen a few times. The gene calls are TRBV2 and TRBJ1-1, with D possibly TRBD1 on 6 matching bases. Trimming shortened V by 3 bases and J by 4 bases, and 12 bases separated the two germline ends. Germline V gene data show CDR1 as SNHLY and CDR2 as FYNNEI. The CDR3 totals 14 residues. The CDR3 here is CASSEEGVITEAFF. CDR3 nucleotides: TGTGCCAGCAGTGAGGAGGGGGTGATCACTGAAGCTTTCTTT.

There are a few counts of this clonotype. The chain has TRBV5-1 and TRBJ1-3; D unresolved. The CDR3 covers 16 residues. Trimming pared 2 bases from V and 0 bases from J, leaving 12 bases between. CDR1 is SGHRS and CDR2 is YFSETQ in the germline V gene. The CDR3 sequence is CASSLNSRSSGNTIYF. The CDR3 DNA follows: TGCGCCAGCAGCTTAAACAGCCGTTCCTCTGGAAACACCATATATTTT.

This clonotype was counted a few times. The chain uses TRBV5-1 and TRBJ1-1; D gene uncertain. V lost 0 bases, J lost 5 bases, and 8 bases lay in between. Germline V gene data show CDR1 as SGHRS and CDR2 as YFSETQ. The CDR3 consists of 13 residues. The CDR3 nucleotides read TGCGCCAGCAGCTTGGGAAGGGAAACTGAAGCTTTCTTT. Translated: CASSLGRETEAFF.

This clonotype was observed a handful of times. The chain employs TRBV6-5 and TRBJ1-3; D remains ambiguous. The CDR3 runs to 16 residues. Trimming shortened V by 0 bases and J by 4 bases, and 13 bases separated the two germline ends. Germline CDR1 and CDR2: MNHEY and SVGAGI. CDR3 nucleotide sequence: TGTGCCAGCAGTTACTCGAGGCAGGCTAAAGGAAACACCATATATTTT. Its protein is CASSYSRQAKGNTIYF.

This chain uses TRBV6-1 with TRBJ2-2, with 7 bases aligning to TRBD2. The J segment lost 8 bases and the V segment lost 11 bases, leaving 11 bases of the junction unmatched. This CDR3 region has 13 residues. Germline CDR1 is MNHNS and CDR2 is SASEGT. In DNA form, the CDR3 reads TGTGCCGGCACCAGGGAGGGTGTGGGGGAGCTGTTTTTT. Amino acids: CAGTREGVGELFF.

This clonotype was counted between two and nine times. This sequence joins TRBV5-6 and TRBJ2-7; D is uncertain. The CDR3 length is 13 residues. Germline lookup yields CDR1 SGHDT and CDR2 YYEEEE. The V end lost 2 bases, the J end lost 0 bases, and 6 bases lay between the germline ends. The CDR3: CASSFTGSYEQYF. Here the CDR3 DNA reads TGTGCCAGCAGCTTTACCGGCTCCTACGAGCAGTACTTC.

This clonotype appeared a few times. V and J are TRBV25-1 and TRBJ1-3, with D possibly being TRBD1 (6 bases). This CDR3 comprises 16 residues. Germline V gene data show CDR1 as MGHDK and CDR2 as SYGVNS. V lost 3 bases, J lost 4 bases, and 16 bases lay in between. The CDR3 DNA follows: TGTGCCAGCAGTGACCCAAACAGGGACTTAGGAAACACCATATATTTT. Its protein product is CASSDPNRDLGNTIYF.

The genes are TRBV10-3 and TRBJ2-1; D not resolved. CDR3 size: 13 residues. The germline CDR1 and CDR2 sequences are ENHRY and SYGVKD. The germline V and J ends were trimmed by 0 bases and 10 bases, with 10 bases remaining between them. The DNA for the CDR3 is TGTGCCATCAGTGAGTCGGTCTCCCTGGAGCAGTTCTTC. Its translation: CAISESVSLEQFF.